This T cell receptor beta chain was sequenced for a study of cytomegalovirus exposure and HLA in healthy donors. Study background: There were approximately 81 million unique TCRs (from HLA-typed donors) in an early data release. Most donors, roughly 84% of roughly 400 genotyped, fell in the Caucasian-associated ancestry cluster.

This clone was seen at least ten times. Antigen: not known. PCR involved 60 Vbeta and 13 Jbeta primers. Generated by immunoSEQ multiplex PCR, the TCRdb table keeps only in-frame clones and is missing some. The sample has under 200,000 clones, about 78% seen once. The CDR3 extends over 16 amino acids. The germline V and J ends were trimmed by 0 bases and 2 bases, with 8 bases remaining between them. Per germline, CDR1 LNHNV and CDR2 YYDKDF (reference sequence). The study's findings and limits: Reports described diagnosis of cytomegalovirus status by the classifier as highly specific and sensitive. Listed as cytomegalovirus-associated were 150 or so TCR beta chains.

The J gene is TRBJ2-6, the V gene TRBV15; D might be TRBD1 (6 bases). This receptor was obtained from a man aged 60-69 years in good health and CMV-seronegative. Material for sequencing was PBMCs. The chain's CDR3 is CATSRDTGTGANVLTF. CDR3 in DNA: TGTGCCACCAGCAGAGATACAGGGACTGGGGCCAACGTCCTGACTTTC.